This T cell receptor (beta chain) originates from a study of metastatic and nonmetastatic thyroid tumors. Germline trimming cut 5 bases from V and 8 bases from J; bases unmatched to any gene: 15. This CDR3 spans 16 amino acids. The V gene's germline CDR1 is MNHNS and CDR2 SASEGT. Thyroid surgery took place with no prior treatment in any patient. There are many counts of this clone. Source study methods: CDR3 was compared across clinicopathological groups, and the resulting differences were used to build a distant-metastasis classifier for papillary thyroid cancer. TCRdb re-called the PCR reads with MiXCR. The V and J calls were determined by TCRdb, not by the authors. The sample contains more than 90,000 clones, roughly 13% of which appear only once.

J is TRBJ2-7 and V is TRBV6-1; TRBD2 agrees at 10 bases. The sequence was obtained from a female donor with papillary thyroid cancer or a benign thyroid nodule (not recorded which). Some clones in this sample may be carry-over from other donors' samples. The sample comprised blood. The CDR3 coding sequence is TGTGCCAGCAGTCCAGATCTAGCGGGAGCCGGGCTTAAGCAGTACTTC. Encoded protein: CASSPDLAGAGLKQYF.